This T cell receptor (beta chain) originates from a study of blood T cells in healthy people across ages. A second PCR of 7 to 11 cycles used a sample-barcoded 5' primer and a J-beta primer mix. Carrying 12 random nucleotides, a template-switch adaptor labeled each individual cDNA molecule. Per sample, CDR3-containing paired-end reads numbered at least 3 million. TCRdb ran MiXCR on the 5' RACE reads and lists one entry per CDR3 protein. The sample has 1 million or so distinct CDR3 sequences; about 25% are singletons. Comment on this clonotype: Sequence at one end of the junction differs from germline and may be a read error.

Germline V gene sequence: CDR1 KGHDR, CDR2 SFDVKD. This CDR3 comprises 9 residues. These same data were also listed under a study on T cells of mothers and their children. This second report adds: For each mother, over 9.5 million TCR beta CDR3 reads were obtained, and for each child, roughly 3.3 million. There was no detection of any persistent microchimeric T cell clones.

The rearrangement links TRBV24-1 to TRBJ2-1, with D possibly called TRBD1 or TRBD2 (5 bases each). Sequenced material: blood. This sequence was found in a girl under 10 years old in good health. DNA for the CDR3: TGTGCCACCAGTGGTACGGGACTCTTC. Translation gives CATSGTGLF.